One sample yielded the 28 T cell receptor beta chains listed below, sequenced in a study of cytomegalovirus exposure and HLA in healthy donors. It was with 60 Vbeta and 13 Jbeta primers that the PCR ran. Assay: immunoSEQ multiplex PCR; the TCRdb copy retains only in-frame clones and omits some. The data contain about 140,000 clones, 82% of them seen just once; the ten biggest clones take up 3% to 3.5%. Sequenced: PBMCs. The receptors come from a man aged 18 to 30 in good health and CMV-seropositive.

The rearrangement uses TRBV29-1 and TRBJ1-1; 7 bases match TRBD1. Looked up from germline, CDR1 is SQVTM and CDR2 is ANQGSEA. V shed 4 bases and J 4 bases; nucleotides not matched to a gene: 3. The CDR3 runs to 12 residues. CDR3 in DNA: TGCAGCGTTGCAGGGGGAAGCACTGAAGCTTTCTTT. Residues: CSVAGGSTEAFF.

V and J are TRBV5-1 and TRBJ2-1, with 11 positions matching TRBD2. CDR3 length equals 19 residues. The V gene's germline CDR1 is SGHRS and CDR2 YFSETQ. The V gene end was trimmed by 3 bases and the J gene end by 0 bases; junction bases not matched to a gene: 11. For the CDR3, the DNA is TGCGCCAGCAGCTGGCCGACTAGCGGGACGGTAAGCTCCTACAATGAGCAGTTCTTC. Protein product: CASSWPTSGTVSSYNEQFF.

The chain uses TRBV7-2 and TRBJ2-2; 7 bases line up with TRBD2. The V gene's germline CDR1 is SGHTA and CDR2 FQGNSA. Unmatched junction bases numbered 7, after V lost 4 bases and J lost 8 bases. This CDR3 has 14 residues. The CDR3 DNA is TGTGCCAGCAGCTCCCTAGCGGTCATTGGGGAGCTGTTTTTT. Amino acid sequence: CASSSLAVIGELFF. The full variable domain, rest sourced from reference TRBV7-2 and TRBJ2-2, is GAGVSQSPSNKVTEKGKDVELRCDPISGHTALYWYRQSLGQGLEFLIYFQGNSAPDKSGLPSDRFSAERTGGSVSTLTIQRTQQEDSAVYLCASSSLAVIGELFFGEGSRLTVL.

About this clone itself: Germline is not matched at one junction end, which may reflect a read error. This rearrangement joins TRBV6-5 to TRBJ2-7; TRBD1 agrees at 11 bases. This CDR3 has 15 residues. Germline CDR1 and CDR2: MNHEY and SVGAGI. The CDR3 nucleotides are TGTGCCAGCAGTTACTCCGGGACAGGGGGTTACGGGCAGTACTTC. The encoded protein is CASSYSGTGGYGQYF.

The CDR3 DNA sequence: TGTGCCAGCAGTACAGGACCAAGGGGCACAGATACGCAGTATTTT. Translating gives CASSTGPRGTDTQYF. This chain joins TRBV6-1 and TRBJ2-3; D is perhaps TRBD1 (5 bases). V shed 5 bases and J shed 1 base, with 13 bases lying between them. Germline values: CDR1 MNHNS, CDR2 SASEGT. This CDR3 has 15 amino acids.

The chain is built from TRBV7-9 and TRBJ2-3; perhaps TRBD2 as D (6 bases). CDR1 is SEHNR, CDR2 FQNEAQ, per germline (reference sequence). Trimming cost V 3 bases and J 8 bases, with 12 bases left between them. This CDR3 has 13 amino acids. CDR3 in amino acids: CASSLDYLPTQYF. The CDR3 region has the DNA TGTGCCAGCAGCTTGGACTACCTCCCTACGCAGTATTTT.

This chain connects TRBV7-9 to TRBJ2-7; TRBD2 might be the D (6 bases). The V gene's germline CDR1 is SEHNR and CDR2 FQNEAQ (reference sequence). V was pared by 5 bases and J by 7 bases, with 18 bases between. This CDR3 comprises 14 residues. The CDR3 reads CASSPSWVGGEQYF. In nucleotides, the CDR3 is TGTGCCAGCAGCCCGAGCTGGGTTGGGGGGGAGCAGTACTTC. The full variable domain, in which reference TRBV7-9 and TRBJ2-7 provide the parts outside the CDR3, is DTGVSQNPRHKITKRGQNVTFRCDPISEHNRLYWYRQTLGQGPEFLTYFQNEAQLEKSRLLSDRFSAERPKGSFSTLEIQRTEQGDSAMYLCASSPSWVGGEQYFGPGTRLTVT.

This chain connects TRBV5-6 to TRBJ2-7; 7 nucleotides line up with TRBD2. The V gene's germline CDR1 is SGHDT and CDR2 YYEEEE. This CDR3 has 13 residues. V shed 0 bases, J shed 4 bases, and the junction held 1 base outside the gene matches. Here the CDR3 reads CASSLGSGYEQYF. CDR3 sequence (DNA): TGTGCCAGCAGCTTGGGTAGCGGGTACGAGCAGTACTTC.

This chain joins TRBV28 and TRBJ1-1; no clear D. V gave up 3 bases and J gave up 1 base, with 9 bases separating them. Germline assignment: CDR1 MDHEN and CDR2 SYDVKM. This CDR3 has 14 residues. Here the CDR3 reads CASSLEDPNTEAFF. The CDR3 nucleotides are TGTGCCAGCAGTTTGGAGGACCCGAACACTGAAGCTTTCTTT. Using reference TRBV28 and TRBJ1-1 for the parts outside the CDR3, the full variable domain is DVKVTQSSRYLVKRTGEKVFLECVQDMDHENMFWYRQDPGLGLRLIYFSYDVKMKEKGDIPEGYSVSREKKERFSLILESASTNQTSMYLCASSLEDPNTEAFFGQGTRLTVV.

The V and J genes are TRBV7-3 and TRBJ2-2; D may be TRBD2 (5 bases). V was pared by 5 bases and J by 5 bases, with 15 bases between. Germline loops: CDR1 SGHTA, CDR2 FQGTGA. This CDR3 is 15 amino acids long. The CDR3 loop is CASSPDGKGTGELFF. The CDR3 DNA reads as TGTGCCAGCAGCCCTGACGGGAAGGGTACCGGGGAGCTGTTTTTT.

The J gene is TRBJ2-6, the V gene TRBV30; D is ambiguous. This CDR3 spans 12 amino acids. In germline, CDR1 is GTSNPN, CDR2 SVGIG (reference sequence). The CDR3 reads CAGPSGANVLTF. CDR3 sequence (DNA): TGTGCTGGCCCCTCTGGGGCCAACGTCCTGACTTTC.

This clone has a handful of counts. The chain has TRBV5-1 and TRBJ1-1, with D unresolved. The CDR3 consists of 13 residues. V lost 0 bases and J lost 10, with 13 bases in between. The V gene's germline CDR1 is SGHRS and CDR2 YFSETQ. CDR3 sequence: CASSLAESSGAFF. The CDR3 DNA follows: TGCGCCAGCAGCTTGGCCGAGAGCTCCGGAGCTTTCTTT.

The chain couples TRBV6-6 to TRBJ1-5; D not certain. V was clipped by 2 bases and J by 6 bases, with 5 bases between them. The CDR3 sequence is 12 residues long. Germline values: CDR1 MNHNY, CDR2 SVGAGI (reference sequence). The CDR3 is CASSYGSQPQHF. As DNA, the CDR3 is TGTGCCAGCAGTTACGGTAGTCAGCCCCAGCATTTT.

This clone was detected only once. J is TRBJ1-2 and V is TRBV7-8; 9 bases are a match to TRBD1. The ends lost 6 bases at V and 8 bases at J; junction bases unmatched: 13. CDR1 and CDR2 (germline): SGHVS, FQNEAQ. The CDR3 consists of 15 residues. The CDR3 DNA sequence: TGTGCCAGCAGTTCCAGACAGACAGGGGGTTACGGCTACACCTTC. Protein sequence: CASSSRQTGGYGYTF.

The chain combines TRBV9 with TRBJ1-1; D uncertain. V lost 3 bases and J 0 bases, leaving 12 bases between the germline ends. The germline V gene has CDR1 SGDLS and CDR2 YYNGEE. The CDR3 consists of 15 residues. The CDR3 DNA reads as TGTGCCAGCAGCGGCGGGGTTTCGATGAACACTGAAGCTTTCTTT. Its protein product is CASSGGVSMNTEAFF.

The chain is built from TRBV7-8 and TRBJ1-1; D unclear. Trimming removed 4 bases from V and 4 bases from J, with 13 bases in between. This CDR3 is built from 14 residues. In germline, CDR1 is SGHVS, CDR2 FQNEAQ. Here the CDR3 DNA reads TGTGCCAGCAGCTCTCAGGCACTGAGCACTGAAGCTTTCTTT. This encodes CASSSQALSTEAFF.

V usage is TRBV9 and J usage is TRBJ2-3; 12 positions match TRBD2. This CDR3 has 14 amino acids. Per the germline V gene, CDR1 is SGDLS and CDR2 is YYNGEE. Trimming removed 7 bases from V and 6 bases from J; junction bases left unmatched: 6. Written as DNA, the CDR3 is TGTGCCAGCGAGAGACTAGCGGGAGTGGATACGCAGTATTTT. As protein: CASERLAGVDTQYF.

The rearrangement links TRBV5-1 to TRBJ2-2; TRBD1 aligns across 7 bases. Per the germline V gene, CDR1 is SGHRS and CDR2 is YFSETQ. Trimming at V came to 5 bases and at J to 0 bases, leaving 7 bases not matched to a gene. The CDR3 is made up of 16 amino acids. The CDR3 here is CASRLSTGTNTGELFF. The CDR3 DNA reads TGCGCCAGCAGGTTGTCGACAGGGACGAACACCGGGGAGCTGTTTTTT. The full variable domain, in which reference TRBV5-1 and TRBJ2-2 provide the parts outside the CDR3, is KAGVTQTPRYLIKTRGQQVTLSCSPISGHRSVSWYQQTPGQGLQFLFEYFSETQRNKGNFPGRFSGRQFSNSRSEMNVSTLELGDSALYLCASRLSTGTNTGELFFGEGSRLTVL.

The CDR3 sequence is CASSTGGRLTEAFF. The CDR3 DNA reads TGTGCCAGTAGTACGGGGGGGAGGTTGACTGAAGCTTTCTTT. The rearrangement links TRBV19 to TRBJ1-1, with D perhaps matching TRBD1 (5 bases). V shed 4 bases and J shed 5 bases, with 14 bases lying between them. CDR1 and CDR2 from the germline V gene are LNHDA and SQIVND (reference sequence). This CDR3 comprises 14 residues.

This clone was picked up one time. The chain carries TRBV27 and TRBJ1-5; D uncertain. The CDR3 is 13 residues long. Trimming shortened V by 5 bases and J by 7 bases, and 12 bases separated the two germline ends. Germline V lookup: CDR1 MNHEY, CDR2 SMNVEV (reference sequence). CDR3 region: CASSRRVRQPQHF. CDR3 coding DNA: TGTGCCAGCAGTAGGAGGGTGAGGCAGCCCCAGCATTTT.

This chain links TRBV11-2 with TRBJ2-2, with D possibly being TRBD2 (5 bases). CDR3 size: 14 residues. V was cut by 0 bases and J by 6 bases, with 8 bases left in between. CDR1 SGHAT and CDR2 FQNNGV come from the germline V gene. The CDR3 spells CASSLDRGAGELFF. CDR3 nucleotides: TGTGCCAGCAGCTTAGATCGGGGAGCCGGGGAGCTGTTTTTT.

V is TRBV19 and J is TRBJ1-1; D not certain. This CDR3 contains 13 residues. Germline CDR1 is LNHDA and CDR2 is SQIVND (reference sequence). Trimming removed 4 bases from V and 5 bases from J, with 11 bases in between. CDR3 DNA: TGTGCCAGTAGTAACCCCGGGAGAACTGAAGCTTTCTTT. It translates to CASSNPGRTEAFF.

This chain connects TRBV4-1 to TRBJ2-7, with a weak D call TRBD2 (5 bases). Germline-derived CDR1 and CDR2 are MGHRA and YSYEKL. V was clipped by 2 bases and J by 3 bases, with 8 bases between them. CDR3 length: 13 amino acids. The DNA of the CDR3 is TGCGCCAGCAGCCAATCGGAGGACTACGAGCAGTACTTC. This codes for CASSQSEDYEQYF.

The chain uses TRBV28 and TRBJ1-5, with D maybe TRBD1 (6 bases). V gave up 3 bases and J gave up 5 bases, with 11 bases separating them. Germline V gene lookup returns CDR1 MDHEN and CDR2 SYDVKM. The CDR3 loop spans 14 amino acids. For the CDR3, the DNA is TGTGCCAGCAGTTTGACAGGAGGAGATCAGCCCCAGCATTTT. It codes for CASSLTGGDQPQHF.

This CDR3 is CASSQGGGWAEAFF. For the CDR3, the DNA is TGCGCCAGCAGCCAGGGAGGGGGATGGGCTGAAGCTTTCTTT. V is TRBV5-1 and J is TRBJ1-1, with D tentatively TRBD1 (6 bases). This CDR3 is built from 14 residues. Deletions cut 4 bases from V and 6 bases from J, with 16 bases between. Germline CDR1 reads SGHRS; CDR2 reads YFSETQ.

This chain connects TRBV11-2 to TRBJ2-1, with 12 positions matching TRBD2. Germline V CDR1 and CDR2: SGHAT, FQNNGV. Unmatched junction bases numbered 7, after V lost 5 bases and J lost 5 bases. The CDR3 consists of 16 residues. The DNA of the CDR3 is TGTGCCAGCAGCCTCGGACTAGCGGGAACAAACAATGAGCAGTTCTTC. It encodes CASSLGLAGTNNEQFF.

On this clone itself: One end of the junction fails to match germline, which may point to a read error. The gene calls are TRBV15 and TRBJ2-7, with D tentatively TRBD1 (5 bases). The CDR3 loop spans 11 amino acids. Germline CDR1 is LNHNV and CDR2 is YYDKDF (reference sequence). CDR3 in amino acids: CATSRDLQVTF. DNA for the CDR3: TGTGCCACCAGCAGAGATCTACAGGTCACCTTC.

The J gene is TRBJ2-7, the V gene TRBV7-8; the D is unclear. Germline loops: CDR1 SGHVS, CDR2 FQNEAQ. The V end was cut by 1 base, the J end by 0 bases, with 13 bases between. There are 16 residues in the CDR3. Written as DNA, the CDR3 is TGTGCCAGCAGCTTAGAGAGACAACAACCCTCCTACGAGCAGTACTTC. Translated: CASSLERQQPSYEQYF.